Each of the 14 T cell receptor beta chains below was sequenced from the same sample in a study of T cell responses to AZD1222 COVID-19 vaccine. TCRdb keeps only in-frame clones here, not all; method: immunoSEQ multiplex PCR. This sample has 130,000 to 150,000 clones, with roughly nine tenths found just once. The sample here was peripheral blood, taken 28 days after the second AZD1222 dose. Receptors originate from an adult who received the AZD1222 COVID-19 vaccine.

This clone occurred a few times. This chain connects TRBV7-9 to TRBJ2-7; 7 positions agree with TRBD2. From germline, CDR1 is SEHNR and CDR2 FQNEAQ (reference sequence). This CDR3 spans 17 amino acids. Germline trimming cut 5 bases from V and 1 base from J; bases unmatched to any gene: 14. CDR3 DNA: TGTGCCAGCAGCCCCCATCGGGCCAGCGGGATGTCCTACGAGCAGTACTTC. Its translation: CASSPHRASGMSYEQYF.

The chain combines TRBV28 with TRBJ2-5; D gene ambiguous. This CDR3 spans 13 amino acids. V lost 5 bases and J lost 7, with 14 bases in between. Germline-derived CDR1 and CDR2 are MDHEN and SYDVKM. In DNA, the CDR3 is TGTGCCAGCAGTCCCCGACGGCCTGGGACCCAGTACTTC. Translated, it gives CASSPRRPGTQYF.

The chain recombines TRBV11-2 with TRBJ2-7; 7 bases agree with TRBD1. Per germline, CDR1 SGHAT and CDR2 FQNNGV. V lost 5 bases and J lost 4; bases outside the gene matches: 8. The CDR3 runs 14 residues. In nucleotides, the CDR3 is TGTGCCAGCAGCCTACAGGGGCTCTTGTACGAGCAGTACTTC. It yields the protein CASSLQGLLYEQYF.

The chain uses TRBV7-2 and TRBJ1-5; D is possibly TRBD1 (5 bases). The V end lost 5 bases, the J end lost 7 bases, and 18 bases lay between the germline ends. The CDR3 has 15 amino acids. Germline-derived CDR1 and CDR2 are SGHTA and FQGNSA. CDR3 sequence reads: CASSPRDGEGQPQHF. The CDR3 DNA follows: TGTGCCAGCAGCCCCAGGGACGGCGAAGGGCAGCCCCAGCATTTT. Full variable domain (outside the CDR3, taken from reference TRBV7-2 and TRBJ1-5): GAGVSQSPSNKVTEKGKDVELRCDPISGHTALYWYRQSLGQGLEFLIYFQGNSAPDKSGLPSDRFSAERTGGSVSTLTIQRTQQEDSAVYLCASSPRDGEGQPQHFGDGTRLSIL.

This chain uses TRBV7-2 with TRBJ2-1; 8 positions agree with TRBD2. Per the germline V gene, CDR1 is SGHTA and CDR2 is FQGNSA. The CDR3 is 15 residues long. V was clipped by 3 bases and J by 4 bases; unmatched bases: 5. The CDR3 protein is CASSFVGGRYNEQFF. The CDR3 bases are TGTGCCAGCAGCTTTGTTGGCGGGAGGTACAATGAGCAGTTCTTC.

The genes are TRBV11-3 and TRBJ1-2; 7 bases fit TRBD1. Trimming took 0 bases from V and 7 from J; bases not matched to a gene: 11. This CDR3 has 16 amino acids. Germline V gene data show CDR1 as SGHNT and CDR2 as YENEEA. CDR3 sequence: CASSLEGYRGDGGYTF. The CDR3 nucleotides read TGTGCCAGCAGCTTAGAAGGGTACAGGGGTGACGGTGGCTACACCTTC.

This chain links TRBV27 with TRBJ2-7, with D unresolved. This CDR3 has 15 amino acids. The V gene's germline CDR1 is MNHEY and CDR2 SMNVEV (reference sequence). Trimming removed 6 bases at V and 3 bases at J, with 18 bases between. The CDR3 nucleotides read TGTGCCAGCAGCCAGACCCCCGATCGGGTCTACGAGCAGTACTTC. This sequence encodes CASSQTPDRVYEQYF.

This clone was detected only once. The CDR3 DNA is TGTGCCAGCAGCACCTCCGGGACAGTGTTTTTGGCACCCCTCCACTTT. Translated, it gives CASSTSGTVFLAPLHF. The rearrangement uses TRBV6-6 and TRBJ1-6, with 7 bases matching TRBD1. Trimming removed 6 bases from V and 11 bases from J; junction bases left unmatched: 16. The CDR3 consists of 16 residues. The germline gives CDR1 MNHNY, CDR2 SVGAGI (reference sequence).

The rearrangement joins TRBV12-3 or TRBV12-4 to TRBJ1-2, with 8 nucleotides matching TRBD1. V lost 1 base and J lost 8; bases outside the gene matches: 3. CDR3 size: 13 residues. The CDR3 is CASSLEQGGGYTF. In DNA form, the CDR3 reads TGTGCCAGCAGTTTAGAACAGGGGGGAGGCTACACCTTC.

J is TRBJ2-7 and V is TRBV5-6; D is undetermined. Germline assignment: CDR1 SGHDT and CDR2 YYEEEE. V was pared by 0 bases and J by 6 bases, with 10 bases between. There are 13 residues in the CDR3. CDR3 in amino acids: CASSLGAGPEQYF. CDR3 sequence (DNA): TGTGCCAGCAGCTTGGGGGCTGGGCCCGAGCAGTACTTC.

The chain is built from TRBV29-1 and TRBJ2-1; D remains ambiguous. The CDR3 runs 14 residues. V lost 7 bases and J 5 bases, leaving 18 bases between the germline ends. Germline V gives CDR1 SQVTM, CDR2 ANQGSEA. This CDR3 reads CSGYVLIKNNEQFF. CDR3 bases: TGCAGCGGATACGTACTTATTAAGAACAATGAGCAGTTCTTC.

There are a few counts of this clone. Additional DNA sequences in this sample encode the identical CDR3. This sequence joins TRBV20-1 and TRBJ2-5, with D unclear. Germline V gene sequence: CDR1 DFQATT, CDR2 SNEGSKA (reference sequence). The CDR3 is made up of 11 amino acids. The ends were cut back, 3 bases at V and 2 bases at J, with 4 bases in the middle. CDR3 nucleotides: TGCAGTGCTAGCGGTCAAGAGACCCAGTACTTC. The encoded protein is CSASGQETQYF.

The rearrangement uses TRBV7-9 and TRBJ2-1; unclear D gene. V shed 8 bases and J shed 5 bases, with 7 bases lying between them. The germline V gene encodes CDR1 SEHNR and CDR2 FQNEAQ (reference sequence). The CDR3 covers 11 residues. The CDR3 nucleotides are TGTGCCAGCTGGGTCCACAATGAGCAGTTCTTC. Residues: CASWVHNEQFF.

The chain employs TRBV29-1 and TRBJ1-2; D is possibly TRBD1 (6 bases). Germline V gene lookup returns CDR1 SQVTM and CDR2 ANQGSEA. V dropped 7 bases and J dropped 8 bases, with 17 bases sitting between them. The CDR3 loop spans 12 amino acids. The CDR3 here is CSAADRTKGYTF. CDR3 nucleotides: TGCAGCGCCGCCGACAGGACGAAGGGCTACACCTTC. The variable domain in full, completed from reference TRBV29-1 and TRBJ1-2, reads SAVISQKPSRDICQRGTSLTIQCQVDSQVTMMFWYRQQPGQSLTLIATANQGSEATYESGFVIDKFPISRPNLTFSTLTVSNMSPEDSSIYLCSAADRTKGYTFGSGTRLTVV.